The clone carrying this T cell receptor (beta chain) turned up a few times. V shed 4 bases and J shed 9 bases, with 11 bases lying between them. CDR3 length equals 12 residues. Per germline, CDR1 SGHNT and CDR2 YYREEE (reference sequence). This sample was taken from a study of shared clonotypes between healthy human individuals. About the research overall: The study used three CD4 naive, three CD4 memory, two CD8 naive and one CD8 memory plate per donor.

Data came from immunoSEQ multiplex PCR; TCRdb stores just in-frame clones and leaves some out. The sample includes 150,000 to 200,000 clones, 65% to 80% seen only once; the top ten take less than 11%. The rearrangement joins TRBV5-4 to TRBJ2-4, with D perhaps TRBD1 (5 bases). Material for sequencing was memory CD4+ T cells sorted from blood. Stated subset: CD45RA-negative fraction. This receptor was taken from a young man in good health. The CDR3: CASSLRQGIQYF. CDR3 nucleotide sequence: TGTGCCAGCAGCCTCCGGCAGGGCATTCAGTACTTC.